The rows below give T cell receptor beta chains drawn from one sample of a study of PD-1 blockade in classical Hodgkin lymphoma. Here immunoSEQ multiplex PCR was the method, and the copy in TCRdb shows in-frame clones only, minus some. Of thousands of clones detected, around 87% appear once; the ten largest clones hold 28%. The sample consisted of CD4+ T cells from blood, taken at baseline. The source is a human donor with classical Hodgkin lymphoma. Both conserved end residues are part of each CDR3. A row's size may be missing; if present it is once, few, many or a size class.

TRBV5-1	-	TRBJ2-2	CASSLNGAAGELFF
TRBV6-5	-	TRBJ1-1	CASSSVGTEAFF
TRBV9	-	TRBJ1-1	CASSVATGNTEAFF
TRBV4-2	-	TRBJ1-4	CASRLQGRTNEKLFF
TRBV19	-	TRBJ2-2	CASIQNTGELFF
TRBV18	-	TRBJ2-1	CASSPKPSGGTYNEQFF
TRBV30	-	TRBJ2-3	CAWYGSTDTQYF
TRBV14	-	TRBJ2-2	CASSQADRGPTGELFF
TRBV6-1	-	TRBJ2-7	CASTKEGGTHYEQYF
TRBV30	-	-	CAWRSQWTVMSSYEQYF
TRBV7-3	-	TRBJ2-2	CASSFGGPSPTGELFF
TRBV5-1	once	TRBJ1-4	CASSSGTGNFPTNEKLFF
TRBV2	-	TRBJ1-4	CASSALRAGINEKLFF
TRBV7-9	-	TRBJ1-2	CASSLAGQGELTYGYTF
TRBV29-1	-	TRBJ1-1	CSVVRQGEGTEAFF
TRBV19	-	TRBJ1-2	CASYLSDRYGYTF
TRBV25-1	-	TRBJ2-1	CASSELDSYNEQFF
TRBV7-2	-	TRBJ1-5	CASSRRNSNQPQHF
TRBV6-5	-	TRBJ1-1	CASSYSGGAFF
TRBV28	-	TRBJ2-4	CASRAGQAKNIQYF
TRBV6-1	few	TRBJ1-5	CASRENLAMSQHF
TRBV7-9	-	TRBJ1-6	CASSSSGNSPLHF
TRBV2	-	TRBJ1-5	CASTAAAYQPQHF
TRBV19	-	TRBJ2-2	CASSIMGGTNTGELFF
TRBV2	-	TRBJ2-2	CASREGRNTGELFF
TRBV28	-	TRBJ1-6	CASSLQGAIDSPLHF
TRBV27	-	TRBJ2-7	CASSFRPLAAGPYEQYF
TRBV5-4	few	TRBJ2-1	CASSWPGRTGGNEQFF
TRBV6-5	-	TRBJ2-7	CASSQGFTDYEQYF
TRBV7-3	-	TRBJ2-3	CASSPTRSSTDTQYF
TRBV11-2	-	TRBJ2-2	CASSRGLAGGPNTGELFF
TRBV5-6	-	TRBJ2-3	CASSSDRGTDTQYF
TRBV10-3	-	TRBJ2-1	CAIHSEGSGNEQFF
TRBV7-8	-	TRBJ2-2	CASSPRTGAGTGELFF
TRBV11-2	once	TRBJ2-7	CASSIGTEASYEQYF
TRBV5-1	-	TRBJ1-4	CASTPGQSNEKLFF
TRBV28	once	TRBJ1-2	CASSLVGQGYGYTF
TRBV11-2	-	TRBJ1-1	CASSFGTVVGTEAFF
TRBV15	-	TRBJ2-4	CATSRRGGVNIQYF
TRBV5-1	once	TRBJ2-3	CASSLGQGGADTQYF
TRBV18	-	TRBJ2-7	CASSPLTGSYEQYF
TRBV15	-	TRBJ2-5	CATRGPQETQYF
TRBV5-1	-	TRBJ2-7	CASSPQGHSSSYEQYF
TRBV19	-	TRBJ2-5	CASSPMGNRHLTQYF
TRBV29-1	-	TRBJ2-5	CSAKRTSGRQETQYF
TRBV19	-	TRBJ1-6	CASSSDGTEGNSPLHF
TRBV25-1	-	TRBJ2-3	CASSANAPKQGDTQYF
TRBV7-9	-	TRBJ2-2	CASSYAGTYTGELFF
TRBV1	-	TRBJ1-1	CTKPGRKNTEAFF
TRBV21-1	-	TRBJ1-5	CASSLMGGPNQPQHF
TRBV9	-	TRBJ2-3	CASSVGGGADTQYF